This entry describes one T cell receptor (beta chain). The data belong to a study of preoperative IRX-2 immunotherapy in early breast cancer. Sequenced by immunoSEQ multiplex PCR; TCRdb stores in-frame clones only, minus some. The table records around 60,000 clones, less than 95% of them present only once. Described treatment: preoperative locoregional IRX-2 cytokine immunotherapy. This CDR3 is 18 amino acids long. V was cut by 0 bases and J by 3 bases, with 17 bases left in between. Germline V gene lookup returns CDR1 MGHRA and CDR2 YSYEKL. This sample was gathered from a patient treated with IRX-2 immunotherapy. The chain combines TRBV4-1 with TRBJ2-2, with D tentatively TRBD1 (6 bases). This sequence originates from a human donor with breast cancer. The CDR3 here is CASSQELTGTYYTGELFF. The CDR3 DNA sequence: TGCGCCAGCAGCCAAGAGCTAACCGGGACATACTACACCGGGGAGCTGTTTTTT.